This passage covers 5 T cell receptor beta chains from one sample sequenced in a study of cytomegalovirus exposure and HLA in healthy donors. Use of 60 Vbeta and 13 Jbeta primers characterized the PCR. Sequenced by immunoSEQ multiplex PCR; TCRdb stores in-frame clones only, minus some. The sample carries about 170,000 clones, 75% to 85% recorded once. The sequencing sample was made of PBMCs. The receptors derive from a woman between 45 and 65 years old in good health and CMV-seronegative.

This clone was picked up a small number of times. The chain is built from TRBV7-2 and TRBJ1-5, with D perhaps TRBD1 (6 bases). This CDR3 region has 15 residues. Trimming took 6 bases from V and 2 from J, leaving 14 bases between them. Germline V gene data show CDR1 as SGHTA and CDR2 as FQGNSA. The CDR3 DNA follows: TGTGCCAGCAGTCTTACGTCAGGGGGCAATCAGCCCCAGCATTTT. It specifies CASSLTSGGNQPQHF.

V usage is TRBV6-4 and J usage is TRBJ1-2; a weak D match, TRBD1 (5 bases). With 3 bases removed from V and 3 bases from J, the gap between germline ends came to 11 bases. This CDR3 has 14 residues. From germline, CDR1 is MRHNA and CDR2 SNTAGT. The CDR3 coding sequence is TGTGCCAGCAGTGAGTCGTTCAGGGACTATGGCTACACCTTC. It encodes CASSESFRDYGYTF.

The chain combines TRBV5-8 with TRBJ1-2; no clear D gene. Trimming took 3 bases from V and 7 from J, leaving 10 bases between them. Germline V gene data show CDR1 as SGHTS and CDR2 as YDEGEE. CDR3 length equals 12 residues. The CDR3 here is CASSSARAGYTF. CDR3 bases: TGTGCCAGCAGCTCAGCGAGAGCTGGCTACACCTTC.

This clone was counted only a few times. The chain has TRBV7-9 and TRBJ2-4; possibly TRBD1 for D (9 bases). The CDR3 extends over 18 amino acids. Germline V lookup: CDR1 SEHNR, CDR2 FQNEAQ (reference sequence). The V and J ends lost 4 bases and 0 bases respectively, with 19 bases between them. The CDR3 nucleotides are TGTGCCAGCAGCTGGGACAGGGCGGGGGGCGTAGCCAAAAACATTCAGTACTTC. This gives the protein CASSWDRAGGVAKNIQYF.

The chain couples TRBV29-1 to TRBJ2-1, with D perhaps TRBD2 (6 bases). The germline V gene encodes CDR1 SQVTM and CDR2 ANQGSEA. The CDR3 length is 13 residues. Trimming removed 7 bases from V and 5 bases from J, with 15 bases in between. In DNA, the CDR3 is TGCAGCGCCCTCCGTAGCGGAAACAATGAGCAGTTCTTC. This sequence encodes CSALRSGNNEQFF.